A single T cell receptor (beta chain) is shown here with its context. Its target is unknown. The V end lost 4 bases, the J end lost 11 bases, and 21 bases lay between the germline ends. This CDR3 comprises 16 residues. From germline, CDR1 is MGHRA and CDR2 YSYEKL. The sample is drawn from a study of beta chain features in type 1 diabetes. General observations from the study: PCR might show a preference for shorter templates, equally across patients and controls. Among all four CD4+ subsets, Type 1 diabetes patients had TCRB CDR3s that were moderately but significantly shorter.

Blood was drawn once from each donor into heparinised tubes. The draws averaged roughly 120 mL. Sorted populations all had greater than 95% purity. The whole isolated RNA underwent reverse transcription, so sequencing captured expressed TCRB transcripts. The data were produced by immunoSEQ multiplex PCR, yet TCRdb's version contains in-frame clones alone and is incomplete. Of tens of thousands of clones listed, roughly half are singletons. This sequence was found in a man aged 30 to 45 with type 1 diabetes. Material: central memory CD4+ T cells from blood. J is TRBJ2-6 and V is TRBV4-1; TRBD2 might be the D (5 bases). The CDR3 is CASSPVVRRKSDVLTF. In DNA, the CDR3 is TGCGCCAGCAGCCCCGTGGTCCGGAGGAAAAGTGACGTCCTGACTTTC.